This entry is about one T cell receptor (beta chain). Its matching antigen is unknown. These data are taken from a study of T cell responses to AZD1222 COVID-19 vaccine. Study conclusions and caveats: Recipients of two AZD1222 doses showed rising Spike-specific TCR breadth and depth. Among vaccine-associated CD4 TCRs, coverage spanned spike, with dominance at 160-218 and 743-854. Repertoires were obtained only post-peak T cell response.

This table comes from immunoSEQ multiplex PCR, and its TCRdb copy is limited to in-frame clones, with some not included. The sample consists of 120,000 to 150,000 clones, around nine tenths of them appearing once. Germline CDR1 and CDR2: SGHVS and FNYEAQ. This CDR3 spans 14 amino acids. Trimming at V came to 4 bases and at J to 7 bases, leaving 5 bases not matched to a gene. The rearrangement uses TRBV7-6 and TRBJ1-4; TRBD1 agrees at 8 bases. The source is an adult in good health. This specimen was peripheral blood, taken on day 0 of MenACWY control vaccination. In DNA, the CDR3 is TGTGCCAGCAGCTCCGGACAGGGCTTTGAAAAACTGTTTTTT. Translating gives CASSSGQGFEKLFF.